A single sample gave rise to the 10 T cell receptor beta chains below, sequenced in a study of naive and memory T cell subsets. Both TRBC1 and TRBC2 were covered by a beta constant-region primer of two equimolar oligonucleotides. One entry per CDR3 protein, called by TCRdb with MiXCR from the UMI-ligation and nested PCR reads. The sample consists of some 150,000 distinct CDR3 sequences, 15% to 20% of them appearing once. Material: naive CD4+ T cells from blood. All receptors come from a human donor in good health.

The chain joins TRBV6-2 or TRBV6-3 to TRBJ2-5, with 11 positions matching TRBD2. CDR3 size: 14 residues. After removal of 6 bases from V and 3 bases from J, the junction contained 3 bases not matched to a gene. CDR1 is MNHEY and CDR2 is SVGEGT in the germline V gene. This CDR3 is CASRGTSGEETQYF. In DNA form, the CDR3 reads TGTGCCAGCAGAGGGACTAGCGGAGAAGAGACCCAGTACTTC.

The chain couples TRBV6-2 or TRBV6-3 to TRBJ2-3, with D unclear. This CDR3 contains 15 residues. Germline V gene sequence: CDR1 MNHEY, CDR2 SVGEGT. Trimming shortened V by 0 bases and J by 5 bases, and 12 bases separated the two germline ends. The CDR3 DNA reads as TGTGCCAGCAGTTACTCCCGGGCTGGTGTAGATACGCAGTATTTT. This codes for CASSYSRAGVDTQYF.

Many counts were recorded for this clonotype. V is TRBV5-6 and J is TRBJ2-1, with a possible D match to TRBD2 (6 bases). The CDR3 loop spans 14 amino acids. In germline, CDR1 is SGHDT, CDR2 YYEEEE. V was pared by 4 bases and J by 7 bases, with 15 bases between. CDR3 DNA sequence: TGTGCCAGCAGCCCCGGGACTCGTCAAAATGAGCAGTTCTTC. Residues: CASSPGTRQNEQFF.

The rearrangement joins TRBV3-2 to TRBJ1-6; the table's D call, TRBD1, has no DNA check behind it. TRBV3-2 has pseudogene status. CDR3 length: 20 residues. CDR3 residues: CASIRRPGDPGGLRNSPLHF. The CDR3 DNA reads as TGTGCCAGCATCCGTCGACCCGGGGACCCGGGGGGGTTGCGAAATTCACCCCTCCACTTT.

The chain is built from TRBV7-9 and TRBJ1-2; 7 bases agree with TRBD1. The junction had 10 bases not matched to a gene; V was cut back by 1 base and J by 2 bases. Germline CDR1 reads SEHNR; CDR2 reads FQNEAQ (reference sequence). CDR3 length equals 17 residues. In DNA form, the CDR3 reads TGTGCCAGCAGCTTAGAGAGGACAGGAGCCTTAAACTATGGCTACACCTTC. Amino acid sequence: CASSLERTGALNYGYTF.

V is TRBV30 and J is TRBJ1-5; no clear D gene. Looked up from germline, CDR1 is GTSNPN and CDR2 is SVGIG (reference sequence). V gave up 1 base and J gave up 2 bases, with 3 bases separating them. The CDR3 consists of 12 residues. In nucleotides, the CDR3 is TGTGCCTGGAGTGGGGGCAATCAGCCCCAGCATTTT. Protein: CAWSGGNQPQHF.

This chain links TRBV20-1 with TRBJ1-5, with D hard to call. Trimming left V 6 bases short and J 3 bases short, with 9 bases between. This CDR3 is 12 amino acids long. CDR1 and CDR2 from the germline V gene are DFQATT and SNEGSKA (reference sequence). The CDR3 region has the DNA TGCAGTGCGAGGGATACCAATCAGCCCCAGCATTTT. Its translation is CSARDTNQPQHF.

This clonotype turned up a few times. This chain links TRBV5-5 with TRBJ2-2; the D gene could be TRBD1 or TRBD2 (5 bases each). The CDR3 runs to 16 residues. V lost 5 bases to trimming and J lost 2 bases, with 16 bases between them. Germline V gene sequence: CDR1 SGHKS, CDR2 YYEKEE (reference sequence). The CDR3 region has the DNA TGTGCCAGCAGATCGGGTCCGGGGCAAAACACCGGGGAGCTGTTTTTT. This codes for CASRSGPGQNTGELFF.

This clonotype was found a few times. The chain has TRBV10-3 and TRBJ2-7; tentatively, D is TRBD1 or TRBD2 (6 bases each). Germline V CDR1 and CDR2: ENHRY, SYGVKD. Trimming stripped 10 bases from V and 1 base from J, with 23 bases between. This CDR3 has 16 amino acids. The CDR3 loop reads CATRGGLGTVSYEQYF. DNA for the CDR3: TGTGCCACACGAGGGGGACTGGGAACAGTTTCCTACGAGCAGTACTTC.

The V gene is TRBV20-1, the J gene TRBJ2-2; 8 bases map to TRBD1. The CDR3 contains 16 residues. The germline gives CDR1 DFQATT, CDR2 SNEGSKA (reference sequence). Trimming took 0 bases from V and 7 from J; bases not matched to a gene: 10. The CDR3 nucleotides are TGCAGTGCTAGAGATCTCCAGGGGGCAAAGCACGGGGAGCTGTTTTTT. It encodes CSARDLQGAKHGELFF.